This T cell receptor (beta chain) was sequenced for a study of CD8+ T cells in alopecia areata. Study outcomes and limitations: Normal scalp had lower clonality than lesional scalp, with alopecia totalis/universalis lesions showing this most strongly. There were also resident alphabeta T cells of normal skin sequenced in scalp samples.

RNA extraction and reverse transcription yielded cDNA as sequencing template. The assay was immunoSEQ multiplex PCR, and TCRdb's table has in-frame clones only and misses some. The sample has 130,000 to 150,000 clones, less than 65% seen once. Details on this clone: Its cognate antigen is unknown.

Sequencing used CD8+ T cells sorted from blood. This TCR was recovered from a human donor in good health.

DNA of the CDR3: TGTGCCAGCAGCTTAGCGCGGACTAGCGGGAGTAGGGCAGATACGCAGTATTTT. This sequence encodes CASSLARTSGSRADTQYF. The chain links TRBV7-3 to TRBJ2-3; 13 nucleotides match TRBD2. The trim removed 2 bases at V and 4 bases at J, leaving 9 bases unmatched. The germline V gene has CDR1 SGHTA and CDR2 FQGTGA. There are 18 residues in the CDR3.